Listed here are 22 T cell receptor beta chains from one sample, sequenced in a study of T cell responses to AZD1222 COVID-19 vaccine. The protocol was immunoSEQ multiplex PCR, while the TCRdb copy is restricted to in-frame clones and leaves out a portion. The repertoire holds over 110,000 clones, 85% to 95% seen once, with about 3% in the top ten. Material: peripheral blood, obtained on day 0 of AZD1222 vaccination. The source is an adult in good health.

This clone was seen only once. The J gene is TRBJ1-2, the V gene TRBV28, with TRBD1 as a possible D gene (5 bases). The V gene lost 5 bases and the J gene lost 4 bases, with 8 bases spanning the gap. In germline, CDR1 is MDHEN, CDR2 SYDVKM. This CDR3 has 12 amino acids. CDR3 residues: CASSDRGYGYTF. CDR3 nucleotide sequence: TGTGCCAGCAGTGATAGGGGCTATGGCTACACCTTC.

The rearrangement joins TRBV19 to TRBJ2-2, with D unresolved. Per the germline V gene, CDR1 is LNHDA and CDR2 is SQIVND (reference sequence). V was clipped by 3 bases and J by 7 bases, with 15 bases between them. The length of the CDR3 is 15 residues. CDR3 sequence: CASSITASGYGELFF. CDR3 coding DNA: TGTGCCAGTAGTATCACTGCGTCGGGCTACGGGGAGCTGTTTTTT.

This sequence joins TRBV7-7 and TRBJ1-1, with 9 bases lining up with TRBD1. Germline V CDR1 and CDR2: SSHAT, FNYEAQ (reference sequence). The CDR3 loop spans 15 amino acids. Germline trimming cut 5 bases from V and 3 bases from J; bases unmatched to any gene: 7. The CDR3 protein is CASSPWTGADTEAFF. Written as DNA, the CDR3 is TGTGCCAGCAGCCCTTGGACAGGGGCTGACACTGAAGCTTTCTTT. The variable domain in full, completed from reference TRBV7-7 and TRBJ1-1, reads GAGVSQSPRYKVTKRGQDVTLRCDPISSHATLYWYQQALGQGPEFLTYFNYEAQPDKSGLPSDRFSAERPEGSISTLTIQRTEQRDSAMYRCASSPWTGADTEAFFGQGTRLTVV.

This clone came up once. The genes are TRBV7-2 and TRBJ1-5; D unresolved. Germline values: CDR1 SGHTA, CDR2 FQGNSA. CDR3 length equals 13 residues. V gave up 5 bases and J gave up 5 bases, with 10 bases separating them. The CDR3 region is CASSPSAYQPQHF. DNA for the CDR3: TGTGCCAGCAGCCCCTCGGCGTATCAGCCCCAGCATTTT.

The chain recombines TRBV5-8 with TRBJ2-7, with 7 bases identical to TRBD1. CDR1 is SGHTS, CDR2 YDEGEE, per germline. V was clipped by 2 bases and J by 0 bases; unmatched bases: 5. The CDR3 is 15 amino acids. The CDR3 protein is CASSFAGTDSYEQYF. CDR3 sequence (DNA): TGTGCCAGCAGCTTCGCCGGGACAGACTCCTACGAGCAGTACTTC.

This chain connects TRBV11-1 to TRBJ1-1, with D tentatively TRBD1 (5 bases). The germline CDR1 and CDR2 sequences are SGHAT and FQDESV (reference sequence). CDR3 size: 16 residues. V was cut by 5 bases and J by 3 bases, with 19 bases left in between. The CDR3 DNA reads TGTGCCAGCAGCCCTCGGAAGGGTGGAGGGGACACTGAAGCTTTCTTT. It encodes CASSPRKGGGDTEAFF.

The chain has TRBV2 and TRBJ1-6; 8 positions match TRBD1. CDR3 length equals 13 residues. With V trimmed by 8 bases and J by 7 bases, 4 bases remained unmatched. Germline CDR1 and CDR2: SNHLY and FYNNEI. The CDR3, as DNA: TGTGCCAGCGCGGGACAGGAAAATTCACCCCTCCACTTT. Amino acids: CASAGQENSPLHF.

The genes are TRBV5-1 and TRBJ1-3; D gene ambiguous. This CDR3 region has 14 residues. The V gene's germline CDR1 is SGHRS and CDR2 YFSETQ. Trimming pared 4 bases from V and 0 bases from J, leaving 8 bases between. CDR3 DNA: TGCGCCAGCAGCGCTGACCTCTCTGGAAACACCATATATTTT. It is translated as CASSADLSGNTIYF.

This sequence joins TRBV4-3 and TRBJ1-2; tentative D call: TRBD1 (6 bases). The germline V and J ends were trimmed by 0 bases and 6 bases, with 14 bases remaining between them. This CDR3 spans 15 amino acids. CDR1 and CDR2 (germline): LGHNA, YSLEER. The CDR3 here is CASSQDTVAGDGYTF. The CDR3 DNA is TGCGCCAGCAGCCAAGATACCGTGGCAGGGGATGGCTACACCTTC.

The chain has TRBV24-1 and TRBJ2-3; D possibly corresponds to TRBD2 (7 bases). The CDR3 spans 16 residues. The germline gives CDR1 KGHDR, CDR2 SFDVKD. V lost 3 bases, J lost 2 bases, and 14 bases lay in between. The CDR3 reads CATSDKGGPFTDTQYF. Written as DNA, the CDR3 is TGTGCCACCAGTGATAAGGGGGGGCCCTTCACAGATACGCAGTATTTT.

V usage is TRBV4-3 and J usage is TRBJ2-1; 11 bases agree with TRBD2. In germline, CDR1 is LGHNA, CDR2 YSLEER. The CDR3 spans 18 residues. With 0 bases clipped from V and 7 bases from J, the junction kept 11 bases outside the gene matches. The CDR3 reads CASSQDLFALAGVNEQFF. In nucleotides, the CDR3 is TGCGCCAGCAGCCAAGATCTTTTTGCACTAGCGGGGGTGAATGAGCAGTTCTTC.

The sample holds one count of this clone. The chain is built from TRBV10-3 and TRBJ1-4; maybe TRBD1 (5 bases). The germline V and J ends were trimmed by 3 bases and 0 bases, with 5 bases remaining between them. The germline V gene has CDR1 ENHRY and CDR2 SYGVKD. This CDR3 has 14 amino acids. The CDR3, as DNA: TGTGCCATCAGTGACAGGGCAACTAATGAAAAACTGTTTTTT. Translation gives CAISDRATNEKLFF.

This chain connects TRBV4-2 to TRBJ2-5, with D tentatively TRBD2 (7 bases). CDR1 is LGHNA, CDR2 YNFKEQ, per germline. V lost 1 base and J 6 bases, leaving 18 bases between the germline ends. This CDR3 has 16 residues. In nucleotides, the CDR3 is TGTGCCAGCAGCCAAGGGTCCCGGGGGGCCCTGAAGACCCAGTACTTC. Protein: CASSQGSRGALKTQYF.

This clone was observed a single time. The chain joins TRBV5-1 to TRBJ2-7; D is possibly TRBD1 (5 bases). Germline CDR1 SGHRS, CDR2 YFSETQ. The germline V and J ends were trimmed by 2 bases and 5 bases, with 17 bases remaining between them. This CDR3 comprises 15 residues. The CDR3 region has the DNA TGCGCCAGCAGCTTCCGGTCTGGGGCCATGGACGAGCAGTACTTC. Translation: CASSFRSGAMDEQYF. The variable domain in full, with the rest retrieved from reference TRBV5-1 and TRBJ2-7, is KAGVTQTPRYLIKTRGQQVTLSCSPISGHRSVSWYQQTPGQGLQFLFEYFSETQRNKGNFPGRFSGRQFSNSRSEMNVSTLELGDSALYLCASSFRSGAMDEQYFGPGTRLTVT.

This clone was recorded only once. The chain links TRBV9 to TRBJ2-5; the D gene is possibly TRBD1 (6 bases). The CDR3 runs 15 residues. The ends were cut back, 0 bases at V and 1 base at J, with 10 bases in the middle. CDR1 SGDLS and CDR2 YYNGEE come from the germline V gene. The CDR3 DNA sequence: TGTGCCAGCAGCGTAGAATTGGACAGCCAAGAGACCCAGTACTTC. It translates to CASSVELDSQETQYF.

The rearrangement uses TRBV9 and TRBJ1-5, with D possibly TRBD1 on 5 matching bases. Between the trimmed V and J ends, which lost 2 bases and 4 bases, there was a span of 13 bases. Per the germline V gene, CDR1 is SGDLS and CDR2 is YYNGEE. This CDR3 is 15 amino acids long. This CDR3 is CASSVGLGANQPQHF. The CDR3 DNA reads as TGTGCCAGCAGCGTCGGGTTAGGGGCTAATCAGCCCCAGCATTTT.

The rearrangement uses TRBV3-1 (or the pseudogene TRBV3-2) and TRBJ2-1; 8 nucleotides match TRBD2. Germline CDR1 LGHDT, CDR2 YNNKEL (reference sequence). This CDR3 has 14 residues. V gave up 6 bases and J gave up 3 bases; unmatched junction bases: 4. The CDR3, as DNA: TGTGCCAGCAGTCGAACTAGCGGCTACAATGAGCAGTTCTTC. Its translation: CASSRTSGYNEQFF.

The V call is TRBV11-2, the J call TRBJ2-2; 9 nucleotides align to TRBD2. V lost 4 bases and J lost 4; bases outside the gene matches: 10. Germline CDR1 reads SGHAT; CDR2 reads FQNNGV. The CDR3 contains 17 residues. The CDR3, as DNA: TGTGCCAGCAGCTCCCCCCGGGCGGGGGGGCCCACCGGGGAGCTGTTTTTT. The encoded protein is CASSSPRAGGPTGELFF. Full variable domain (remainder filled in from reference TRBV11-2 and TRBJ2-2): EAGVAQSPRYKIIEKRQSVAFWCNPISGHATLYWYQQILGQGPKLLIQFQNNGVVDDSQLPKDRFSAERLKGVDSTLKIQPAKLEDSAVYLCASSSPRAGGPTGELFFGEGSRLTVL.

This chain connects TRBV7-6 to TRBJ1-5; no firm D call. Germline V gene data show CDR1 as SGHVS and CDR2 as FNYEAQ. The CDR3 extends over 14 amino acids. Between the trimmed V and J ends, which lost 5 bases and 6 bases, there was a span of 14 bases. The CDR3 protein is CASSLGMGGQPQHF. The CDR3 DNA reads as TGTGCCAGCAGCCTGGGAATGGGCGGTCAGCCCCAGCATTTT.

The V call is TRBV28, the J call TRBJ1-2; D is unresolved. Per germline, CDR1 MDHEN and CDR2 SYDVKM. Trimming removed 3 bases at V and 8 bases at J, with 10 bases between. The CDR3 covers 12 residues. DNA of the CDR3: TGTGCCAGCAGTTTTCAGGTCGGGGGCTACACCTTC. Its protein product is CASSFQVGGYTF.

The chain employs TRBV19 and TRBJ1-5; 7 bases map to TRBD1. V dropped 5 bases and J dropped 2; count of bases not matched to a gene: 15. CDR1 is LNHDA and CDR2 is SQIVND in the germline V gene (reference sequence). CDR3 size: 18 residues. The CDR3 coding sequence is TGTGCCAGTAGTCGTTGTGGGACAGCGGAGGTTTGCAATCAGCCCCAGCATTTT. Its translation: CASSRCGTAEVCNQPQHF.

This sequence joins TRBV7-9 and TRBJ2-7; 7 nucleotides match TRBD1. The J segment lost 5 bases and the V segment lost 5 bases, leaving 9 bases of the junction unmatched. CDR3 length: 14 residues. Germline V gene data show CDR1 as SEHNR and CDR2 as FQNEAQ (reference sequence). The chain's CDR3 is CASSPDRVRHEQYF. The CDR3 DNA follows: TGTGCCAGCAGCCCCGACAGGGTAAGGCACGAGCAGTACTTC.